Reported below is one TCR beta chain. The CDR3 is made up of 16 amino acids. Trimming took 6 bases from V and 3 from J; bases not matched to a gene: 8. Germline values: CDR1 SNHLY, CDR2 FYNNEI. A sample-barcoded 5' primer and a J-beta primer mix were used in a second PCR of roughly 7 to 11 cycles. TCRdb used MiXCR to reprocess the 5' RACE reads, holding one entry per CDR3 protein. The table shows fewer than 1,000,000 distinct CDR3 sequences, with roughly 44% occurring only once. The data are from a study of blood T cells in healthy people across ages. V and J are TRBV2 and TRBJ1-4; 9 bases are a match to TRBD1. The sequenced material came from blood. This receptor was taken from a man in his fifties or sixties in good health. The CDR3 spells CASRLGQGRPNEKLFF. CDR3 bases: TGTGCCAGCAGGTTGGGACAGGGTCGCCCTAATGAAAAACTGTTTTTT. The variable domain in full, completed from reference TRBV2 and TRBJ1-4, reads EPEVTQTPSHQVTQMGQEVILRCVPISNHLYFYWYRQILGQKVEFLVSFYNNEISEKSEIFDDQFSVERPDGSNFTLKIRSTKLEDSAMYFCASRLGQGRPNEKLFFGSGTQLSVL.